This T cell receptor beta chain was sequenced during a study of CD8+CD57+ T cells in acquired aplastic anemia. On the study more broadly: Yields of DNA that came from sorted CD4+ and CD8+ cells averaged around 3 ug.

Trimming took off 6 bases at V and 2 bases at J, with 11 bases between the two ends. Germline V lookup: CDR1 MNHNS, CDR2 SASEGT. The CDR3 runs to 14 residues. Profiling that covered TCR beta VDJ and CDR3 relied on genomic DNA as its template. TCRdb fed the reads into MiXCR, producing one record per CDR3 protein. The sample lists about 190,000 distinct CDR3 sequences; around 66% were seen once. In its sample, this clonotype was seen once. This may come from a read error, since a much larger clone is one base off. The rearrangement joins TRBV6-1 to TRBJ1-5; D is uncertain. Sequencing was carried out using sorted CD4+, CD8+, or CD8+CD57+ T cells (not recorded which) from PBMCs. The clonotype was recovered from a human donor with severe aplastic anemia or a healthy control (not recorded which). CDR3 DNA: TGTGCCAGCAGGAGGATTGTCGGCAATCAGCCCCAGCATTTT. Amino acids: CASRRIVGNQPQHF.